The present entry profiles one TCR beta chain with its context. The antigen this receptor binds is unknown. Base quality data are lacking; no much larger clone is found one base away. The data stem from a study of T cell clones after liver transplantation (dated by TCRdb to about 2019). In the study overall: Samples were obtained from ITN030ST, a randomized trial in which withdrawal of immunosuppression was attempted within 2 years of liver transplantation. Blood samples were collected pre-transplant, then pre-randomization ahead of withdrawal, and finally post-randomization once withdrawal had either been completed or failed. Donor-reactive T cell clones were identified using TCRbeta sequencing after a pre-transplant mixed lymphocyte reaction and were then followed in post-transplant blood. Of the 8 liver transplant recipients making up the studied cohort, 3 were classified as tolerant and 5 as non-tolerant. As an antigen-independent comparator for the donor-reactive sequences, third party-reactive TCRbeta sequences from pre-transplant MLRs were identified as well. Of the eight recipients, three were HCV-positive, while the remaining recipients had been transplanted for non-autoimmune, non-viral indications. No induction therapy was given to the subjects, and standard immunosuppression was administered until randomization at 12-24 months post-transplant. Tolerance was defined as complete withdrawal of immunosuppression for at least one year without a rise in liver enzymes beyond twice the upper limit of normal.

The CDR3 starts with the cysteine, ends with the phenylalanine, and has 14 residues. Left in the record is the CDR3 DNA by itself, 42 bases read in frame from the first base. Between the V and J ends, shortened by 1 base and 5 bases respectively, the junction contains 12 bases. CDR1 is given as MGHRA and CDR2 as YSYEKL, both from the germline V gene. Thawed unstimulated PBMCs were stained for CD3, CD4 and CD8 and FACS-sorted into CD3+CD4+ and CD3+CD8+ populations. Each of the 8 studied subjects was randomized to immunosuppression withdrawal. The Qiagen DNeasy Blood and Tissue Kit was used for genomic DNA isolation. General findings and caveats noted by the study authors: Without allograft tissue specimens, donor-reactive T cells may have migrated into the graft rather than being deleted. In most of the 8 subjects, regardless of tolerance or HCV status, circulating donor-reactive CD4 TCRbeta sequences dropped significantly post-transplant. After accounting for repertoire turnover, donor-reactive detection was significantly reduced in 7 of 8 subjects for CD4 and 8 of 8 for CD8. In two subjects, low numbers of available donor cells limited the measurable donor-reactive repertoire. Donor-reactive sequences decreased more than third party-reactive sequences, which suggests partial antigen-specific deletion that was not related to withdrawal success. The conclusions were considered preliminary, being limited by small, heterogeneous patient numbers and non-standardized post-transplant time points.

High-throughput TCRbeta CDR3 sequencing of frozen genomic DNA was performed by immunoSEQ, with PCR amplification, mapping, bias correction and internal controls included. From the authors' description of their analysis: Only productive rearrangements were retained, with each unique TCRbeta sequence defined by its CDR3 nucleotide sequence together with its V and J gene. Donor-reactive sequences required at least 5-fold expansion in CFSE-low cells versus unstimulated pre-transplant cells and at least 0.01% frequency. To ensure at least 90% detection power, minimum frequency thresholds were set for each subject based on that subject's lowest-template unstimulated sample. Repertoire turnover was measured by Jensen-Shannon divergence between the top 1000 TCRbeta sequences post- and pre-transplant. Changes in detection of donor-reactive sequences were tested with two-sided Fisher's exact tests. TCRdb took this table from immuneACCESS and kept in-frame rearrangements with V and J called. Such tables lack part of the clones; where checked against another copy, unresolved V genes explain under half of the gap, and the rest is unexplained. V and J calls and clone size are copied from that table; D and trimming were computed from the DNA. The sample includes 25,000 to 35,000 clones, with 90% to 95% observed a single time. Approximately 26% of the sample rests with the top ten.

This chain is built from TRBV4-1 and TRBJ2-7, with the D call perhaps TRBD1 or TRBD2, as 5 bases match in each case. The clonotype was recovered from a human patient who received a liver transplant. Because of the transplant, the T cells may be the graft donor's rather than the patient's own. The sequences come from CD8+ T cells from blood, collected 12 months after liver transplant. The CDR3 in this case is CASSQVLMGHEQYF. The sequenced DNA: TGCGCCAGCAGCCAAGTCTTAATGGGACACGAGCAGTACTTC.